This TCR beta chain comes out of a study of PD-L1 blockade in urothelial cancer. The CDR3 sequence is 14 residues long. The germline V gene has CDR1 SGHAT and CDR2 FQNNGV. V dropped 5 bases and J dropped 9; count of bases not matched to a gene: 10. Time point in this sample: pretreatment peripheral blood. Clones were sequenced by immunoSEQ multiplex PCR, and TCRdb holds only the in-frame ones, with some missing. The table lists some 56,000 clones, around four fifths of them singletons, with roughly 1.4% in the top ten. The TCR sequence derives from a man aged 50 or older with urothelial cancer. The input for sequencing was PBMCs, taken around atezolizumab (anti-PD-L1) treatment. This chain joins TRBV11-2 and TRBJ2-1, with 7 bases fitting TRBD2. In DNA form, the CDR3 reads TGTGCCAGCAGCCCCGTCTGGCGGGAGCCTGAGCAGTTCTTC. Its translation is CASSPVWREPEQFF.